This T cell receptor (beta chain) emerged from a study of shared clonotypes between healthy human individuals. As for the study in general: Donors had three CD4 naive, three CD4 memory, two CD8 naive and one CD8 memory plate apiece. Study-level results: Relative to memory subsets, naive subsets generally showed larger estimated richness.

With regard to this clone: Its antigen remains unidentified.

The repertoire was sequenced with immunoSEQ multiplex PCR; TCRdb's copy has only in-frame clones and lacks some. Of about 800,000 clones in the sample, 96% were seen once. CD8 cells classed as naive were CD45RO-negative and positively selected for CCR7, excluding terminally differentiated effector memory CD45RA+ cells. There are 15 residues in the CDR3. Germline V gene sequence: CDR1 SGHAT, CDR2 FQNNGV. The V gene lost 7 bases and the J gene lost 2 bases, with 17 bases spanning the gap. V gene TRBV11-2 combines with J gene TRBJ1-1; D is ambiguous. The sequence was collected from a man aged 30 to 39 in good health. What was sequenced was naive CD8+ T cells sorted from blood. As DNA, the CDR3 is TGTGCCAGCACCGATTCTGACATATATAACACTGAAGCTTTCTTT. Its protein is CASTDSDIYNTEAFF.